The clone carrying this T cell receptor beta chain was observed many times. Antigen: not known. The data are from a study of glioma-infiltrating T cells. Study results and limitations: Tissue and blood shared very few CDR3 sequences. Non-neoplastic patients had below-expected tissue-blood divergence, while all gliomas exceeded expectation.

TCR alpha and beta CDR3 regions were amplified from RNA using iRepertoire nested multiplex PCR. One-step reverse transcription and amplification started from approximately 100-400 ng of tissue mRNA or PBMC total RNA. A single record per CDR3 protein comes from TCRdb applying MiXCR to the multiplex PCR reads. The sample contains under 200,000 distinct CDR3 sequences, roughly a third of which appear only once. This receptor was taken from a human donor with low-grade glioma or glioblastoma, undergoing nonglioma brain surgery, or in good health (not recorded which). Sequenced input: glioma tissue, nonneoplastic brain tissue, or PBMCs (not recorded which).

CDR3 DNA: TGTGCCAGCAGGGCGGACAGGGCACACGGAGGGATTTCACCCCTCCACTTT. As protein: CASRADRAHGGISPLHF. The V call is TRBV2, the J call TRBJ1-6; 8 bases are a match to TRBD1. The germline CDR1 and CDR2 sequences are SNHLY and FYNNEI. This CDR3 contains 17 residues. The V and J ends lost 6 bases and 9 bases, in that order; junction bases with no gene match: 16.